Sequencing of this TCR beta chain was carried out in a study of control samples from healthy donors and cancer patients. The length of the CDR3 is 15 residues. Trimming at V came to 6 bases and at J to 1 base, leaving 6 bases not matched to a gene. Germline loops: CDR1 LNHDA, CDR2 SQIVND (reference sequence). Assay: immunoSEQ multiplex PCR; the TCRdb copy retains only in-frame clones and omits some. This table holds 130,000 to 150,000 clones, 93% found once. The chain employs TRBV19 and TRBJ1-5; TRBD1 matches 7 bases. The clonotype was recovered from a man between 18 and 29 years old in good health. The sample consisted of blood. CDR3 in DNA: TGTGCCAGTAGGCCGACAGGGCCGAGCAATCAGCCCCAGCATTTT. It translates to CASRPTGPSNQPQHF. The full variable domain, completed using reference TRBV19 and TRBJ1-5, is DGGITQSPKYLFRKEGQNVTLSCEQNLNHDAMYWYRQDPGQGLRLIYYSQIVNDFQKGDIAEGYSVSREKKESFPLTVTSAQKNPTAFYLCASRPTGPSNQPQHFGDGTRLSIL.